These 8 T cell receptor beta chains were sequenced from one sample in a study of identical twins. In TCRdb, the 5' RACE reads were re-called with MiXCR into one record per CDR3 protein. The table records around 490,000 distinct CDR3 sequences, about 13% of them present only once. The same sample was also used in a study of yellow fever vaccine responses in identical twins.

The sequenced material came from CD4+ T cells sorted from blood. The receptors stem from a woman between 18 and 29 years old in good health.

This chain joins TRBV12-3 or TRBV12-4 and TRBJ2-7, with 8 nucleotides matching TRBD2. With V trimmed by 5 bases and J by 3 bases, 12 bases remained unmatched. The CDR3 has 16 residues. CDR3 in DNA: TGTGCCAGCAGTAGGGGCGGCGGGGGGCGCGTCTACGAGCAGTACTTC. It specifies CASSRGGGGRVYEQYF.

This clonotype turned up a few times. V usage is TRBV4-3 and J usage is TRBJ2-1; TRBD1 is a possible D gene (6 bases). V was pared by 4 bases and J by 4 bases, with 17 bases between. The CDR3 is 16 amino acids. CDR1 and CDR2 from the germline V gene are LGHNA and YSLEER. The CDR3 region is CASSRTGNPPYNEQFF. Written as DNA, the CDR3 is TGCGCCAGCAGCCGAACAGGGAATCCCCCTTACAATGAGCAGTTCTTC.

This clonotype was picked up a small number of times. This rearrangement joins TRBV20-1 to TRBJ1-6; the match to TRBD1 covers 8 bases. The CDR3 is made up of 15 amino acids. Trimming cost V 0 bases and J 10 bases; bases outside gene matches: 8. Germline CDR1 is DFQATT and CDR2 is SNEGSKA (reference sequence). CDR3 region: CSARDPGGAESPLHF. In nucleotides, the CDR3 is TGCAGTGCTAGAGATCCAGGGGGCGCAGAGTCACCCCTCCACTTT.

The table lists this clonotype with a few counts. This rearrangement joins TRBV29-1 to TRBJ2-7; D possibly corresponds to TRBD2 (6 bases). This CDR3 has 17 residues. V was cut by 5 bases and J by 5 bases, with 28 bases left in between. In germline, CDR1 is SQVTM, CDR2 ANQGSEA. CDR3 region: CSVSMRRGLGSVHEQYF. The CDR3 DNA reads TGCAGCGTTTCGATGCGGAGGGGACTGGGGTCAGTCCACGAGCAGTACTTC.

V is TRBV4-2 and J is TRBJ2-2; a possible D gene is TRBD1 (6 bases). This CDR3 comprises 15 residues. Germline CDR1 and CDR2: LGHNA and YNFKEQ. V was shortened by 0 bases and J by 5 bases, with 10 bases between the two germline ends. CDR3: CASSQDLQGTGELFF. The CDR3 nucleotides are TGTGCCAGCAGCCAAGACCTCCAGGGGACCGGGGAGCTGTTTTTT.

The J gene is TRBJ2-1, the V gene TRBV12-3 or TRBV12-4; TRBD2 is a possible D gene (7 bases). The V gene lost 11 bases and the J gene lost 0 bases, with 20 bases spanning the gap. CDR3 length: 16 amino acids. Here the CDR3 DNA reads TGTGCCGGCACTCAAGGCCGGGGGGCCTCCTACAATGAGCAGTTCTTC. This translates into CAGTQGRGASYNEQFF.

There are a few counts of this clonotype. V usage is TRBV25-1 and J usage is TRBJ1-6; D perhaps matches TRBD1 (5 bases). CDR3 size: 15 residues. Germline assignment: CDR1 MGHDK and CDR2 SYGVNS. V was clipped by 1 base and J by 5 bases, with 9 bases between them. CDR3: CASSEFAGNNSPLHF. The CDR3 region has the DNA TGTGCCAGCAGTGAATTCGCAGGGAATAATTCACCCCTCCACTTT. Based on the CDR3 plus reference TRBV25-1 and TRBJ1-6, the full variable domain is EADIYQTPRYLVIGTGKKITLECSQTMGHDKMYWYQQDPGMELHLIHYSYGVNSTEKGDLSSESTVSRIRTEHFPLTLESARPSHTSQYLCASSEFAGNNSPLHFGNGTRLTVT.

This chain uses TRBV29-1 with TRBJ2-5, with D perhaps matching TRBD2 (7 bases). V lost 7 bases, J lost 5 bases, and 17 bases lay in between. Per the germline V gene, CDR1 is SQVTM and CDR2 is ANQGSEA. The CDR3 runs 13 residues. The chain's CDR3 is CSAAWGGRETQYF. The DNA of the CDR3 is TGCAGCGCAGCCTGGGGGGGCCGGGAGACCCAGTACTTC.